Listed below are T cell receptor beta chains from one sample, sequenced in a study. MiXCR, run by TCRdb on the 5' RACE reads, gives a single entry per CDR3 protein. The profile shows more than 45,000 distinct CDR3 sequences, more than 25% of them singletons. The sample was tumor-infiltrating memory CD4+ T cells sorted from the breast tumor. These receptors were collected from a female donor with breast cancer. Each CDR3 is given with its conserved first and last residue. Each record gives: V gene, D gene, CDR3 length, J gene, clone size, CDR3 DNA, CDR3 protein. The D gene is left open where the match is weak. Size tells how often a clone was seen (once, few, many) or the class of an expanded clone, and some rows leave it out.

V gene: TRBV15
D gene: -
CDR3 length: 16
J gene: TRBJ2-1
clone size: few
CDR3 DNA: TGTGCCACCAGCAGAGAAACCCCCGGGAGATACAATGAGCAGTTCTTC
CDR3 protein: CATSRETPGRYNEQFF

V gene: TRBV5-4
D gene: -
CDR3 length: 18
J gene: TRBJ2-1
clone size: few
CDR3 DNA: TGTGCCAGCAGCTTGGCCTCGCGGTTTGGTGGGGGAAACAATGAGCAGTTCTTC
CDR3 protein: CASSLASRFGGGNNEQFF

V gene: TRBV20-1
D gene: TRBD2
CDR3 length: 14
J gene: TRBJ2-7
clone size: few
CDR3 DNA: TGCAGTGCTAGAGATAGCGGGAGGATGCCCGAGCAGTACTTC
CDR3 protein: CSARDSGRMPEQYF

V gene: TRBV7-2
D gene: TRBD2
CDR3 length: 14
J gene: TRBJ2-1
clone size: -
CDR3 DNA: TGTGCCAGCAGCTTCCTGCTAGCGGGAGGGAGGCAGTTCTTC
CDR3 protein: CASSFLLAGGRQFF

V gene: TRBV7-2
D gene: -
CDR3 length: 14
J gene: TRBJ1-1
clone size: few
CDR3 DNA: TGTGCCAGCAGCACCACCAATAGTGTCCCTGAAGCTTTCTTT
CDR3 protein: CASSTTNSVPEAFF

V gene: TRBV28
D gene: TRBD2
CDR3 length: 17
J gene: TRBJ2-5
clone size: -
CDR3 DNA: TGTGCCAGCAGTTCCCTAGCGGGGACTGGGGTTGGAGAGACCCAGTACTTC
CDR3 protein: CASSSLAGTGVGETQYF

V gene: TRBV6-2/TRBV6-3
D gene: -
CDR3 length: 13
J gene: TRBJ2-1
clone size: few
CDR3 DNA: TGTGCCAGTGAGGCTCTTAGTTCCAATGAGCAGTTCTTC
CDR3 protein: CASEALSSNEQFF

V gene: TRBV20-1
D gene: TRBD1
CDR3 length: 13
J gene: TRBJ2-5
clone size: -
CDR3 DNA: TGCAGTGCCCAGGGACAGACGCAAGAGACCCAGTACTTC
CDR3 protein: CSAQGQTQETQYF

V gene: TRBV5-5
D gene: -
CDR3 length: 17
J gene: TRBJ2-7
clone size: few
CDR3 DNA: TGTGCCAGCAGCTTGATCCCCCGCAGGGCAAGCTCCTACGAGCAGTACTTC
CDR3 protein: CASSLIPRRASSYEQYF

V gene: TRBV28
D gene: -
CDR3 length: 13
J gene: TRBJ2-7
clone size: few
CDR3 DNA: TGTGCCAGCAGTTTAGAACCTCCCTACGAGCAGTACTTC
CDR3 protein: CASSLEPPYEQYF

V gene: TRBV6-5
D gene: TRBD1
CDR3 length: 21
J gene: TRBJ2-6
clone size: -
CDR3 DNA: TGTGCCGGCAGTCCCGCAGCTTACACGGGACAGGGTGGTTCTGGGGCCAACGTCCTGACTTTC
CDR3 protein: CAGSPAAYTGQGGSGANVLTF

V gene: TRBV12-3/TRBV12-4
D gene: TRBD1
CDR3 length: 13
J gene: TRBJ2-7
clone size: -
CDR3 DNA: TGTGCCAGCAGTTTCTTGGACAGGGACGGGCAGTACTTC
CDR3 protein: CASSFLDRDGQYF

V gene: TRBV5-1
D gene: TRBD1
CDR3 length: 17
J gene: TRBJ2-6
clone size: few
CDR3 DNA: TGCGCCAGCAGCCCCGGGACAGGGTTTTCTGGGGCCAACGTCCTGACTTTC
CDR3 protein: CASSPGTGFSGANVLTF

V gene: TRBV5-1
D gene: TRBD1
CDR3 length: 17
J gene: TRBJ1-4
clone size: -
CDR3 DNA: TGCGCCAGCAGCCTCAACCCAGCCGGGACAGCAAATGAAAAACTGTTTTTT
CDR3 protein: CASSLNPAGTANEKLFF

V gene: TRBV6-1
D gene: -
CDR3 length: 14
J gene: TRBJ1-3
clone size: -
CDR3 DNA: TGTGCCAGCAGACGGGACCACTCTGGAAACACCATATATTTT
CDR3 protein: CASRRDHSGNTIYF

V gene: TRBV20-1
D gene: TRBD1
CDR3 length: 14
J gene: TRBJ1-6
clone size: -
CDR3 DNA: TGCAGTGCTAGGAGGGGACAGGGAAGATCACCCCTCCACTTT
CDR3 protein: CSARRGQGRSPLHF

V gene: TRBV6-5
D gene: -
CDR3 length: 16
J gene: TRBJ2-2
clone size: medium-sized
CDR3 DNA: TGTGCCAGCACCAGTCCGACAGGCACGAACACCGGGGAGCTGTTTTTT
CDR3 protein: CASTSPTGTNTGELFF

V gene: TRBV6-5
D gene: -
CDR3 length: 15
J gene: TRBJ1-5
clone size: many
CDR3 DNA: TGTGCCAGCAGGCGACAGGCCTATAGCAATCAGCCCCAGCATTTT
CDR3 protein: CASRRQAYSNQPQHF

V gene: TRBV5-1
D gene: TRBD1
CDR3 length: 14
J gene: TRBJ2-5
clone size: few
CDR3 DNA: TGCGCCAGCAGCTGGCGACGGACAGGGGAGACCCAGTACTTC
CDR3 protein: CASSWRRTGETQYF

V gene: TRBV6-5
D gene: -
CDR3 length: 14
J gene: TRBJ2-5
clone size: -
CDR3 DNA: TGTGCCAGCAGTCGACAGAATACGCAAGAGACCCAGTACTTC
CDR3 protein: CASSRQNTQETQYF